This T cell receptor beta chain emerged from a study of blood T cell repertoires in COVID-19. For the study at large: Material from acute and convalescent COVID-19 was sourced from the United States, Italy and Spain. PBMCs, B-cell-depleted T cells, or T cells provided the cDNA or gDNA that made up the material.

As handled by the study authors: Quantification of nucleated cells was approximated via reference gene primer amplification. Profiled with immunoSEQ multiplex PCR; TCRdb holds only in-frame clones, not every one. V, J and clone size are those of that table, while D and trimming were read from the DNA. The sample holds some 44,000 clones; roughly 90% are singletons and the top ten take 12%. Germline trimming cut 0 bases from V and 5 bases from J; bases unmatched to any gene: 3. CDR3 length: 14 residues. Germline loops: CDR1 MNHEY, CDR2 SVGEGT. This sequence was found in a human donor in a cohort sampled during active COVID-19. This chain links TRBV6-2 or TRBV6-3 with TRBJ2-5, with 7 bases that match TRBD1. Sequenced sample: peripheral blood. The CDR3 nucleotides are TGTGCCAGCAGTTACTCAGGGGGCCTCGAGACCCAGTACTTC. It translates to CASSYSGGLETQYF.